This T cell receptor (beta chain) was obtained from a study of monozygotic twins with inflammatory bowel disease. After re-calling the 5' RACE reads, TCRdb lists one entry per CDR3 protein, DNA absent. Its listing shows 420,000 or so distinct CDR3 sequences. The CDR3 sequence is 14 residues long. The germline V gene has CDR1 SGDLS and CDR2 YYNGEE. This sequence joins TRBV9 and TRBJ2-3. The receptor's source is a human donor with ulcerative colitis or Crohn's disease, or a healthy co-twin of an affected twin (not recorded which). The sequenced sample consisted of blood. This chain's CDR3 is CASSVREGADTQYF.